This is a list of T cell receptor beta chains from one sample in a study of human CD8 memory T cell subsets. Reanalyzing the 5' RACE reads, TCRdb keeps one entry per CDR3 protein, without DNA. Recorded here are approximately 11,000 distinct CDR3 sequences; the top ten clones represent less than 9.5%. Sequencing was performed on CD8+ stem-like memory T cells (TSCM and TCM) sorted from PBMCs. These TCRs come from a human donor in good health. Both conserved end residues are part of each CDR3. The size field is filled for only some rows; it gives once, few, many or a size class.

v_gene	j_gene	abundance	CDR3aa
TRBV11-2	TRBJ2-3	NA	CASSYRGDTDTQYF
TRBV12-3/TRBV12-4	TRBJ2-3	NA	CASTLGRILADTQYF
TRBV2	TRBJ2-5	NA	CASSDPKVDRETQYF
TRBV2	TRBJ2-1	NA	CASSPIGLAGGFYNEQFF
TRBV7-9	TRBJ2-1	medium-sized	CASTLAGGPGEQFF
TRBV7-9	TRBJ1-1	NA	CASSGGQGYTEAFF
TRBV13	TRBJ2-3	NA	CASSPGTSGETDTQYF
TRBV14	TRBJ2-1	NA	CASSQEAGGFNEQFF
TRBV7-8	TRBJ2-5	medium-sized	CASSTTGPVETQYF
TRBV12-3/TRBV12-4	TRBJ2-1	NA	CATQSDPYNEQFF
TRBV12-3/TRBV12-4	TRBJ2-1	NA	CASSGVSSYNEQFF
TRBV19	TRBJ2-7	NA	CASSIDPDSYEQYF
TRBV29-1	TRBJ2-7	medium-sized	CSVEETSGGYEQYF
TRBV4-1	TRBJ1-1	NA	CASSQDPLTRTEAFF
TRBV6-1	TRBJ1-4	NA	CAGRAGEKLFF
TRBV5-4	TRBJ1-4	NA	CASSQTASNEKLFF
TRBV29-1	TRBJ2-5	NA	CSVEGLAGETQYF
TRBV28	TRBJ1-2	NA	CASSLDSLNYGYTF
TRBV30	TRBJ1-1	NA	CAWSFGTEAFF
TRBV7-9	TRBJ2-1	NA	CASSPGTSGYNEQFF
TRBV6-6	TRBJ2-7	NA	CASSWDSTYEQYF
TRBV11-2	TRBJ2-7	NA	CASSPGDRNYEQYF
TRBV20-1	TRBJ2-7	NA	CSAKGAELTYEQYF
TRBV9	TRBJ2-7	NA	CASSVGAATYEQYF
TRBV7-9	TRBJ1-1	NA	CASSLLQPNTEAFF
TRBV18	TRBJ2-7	NA	CASSSSGTGSYEQYF
TRBV20-1	TRBJ2-7	NA	CSARYGFSYEQYF
TRBV29-1	TRBJ2-1	medium-sized	CSVGTAYNEQFF
TRBV10-3	TRBJ1-1	NA	CAISETGGNTEAFF
TRBV28	TRBJ2-7	medium-sized	CASTFQASGNEQYF
TRBV25-1	TRBJ2-4	NA	CASSEDRVGTGNIQYF
TRBV29-1	TRBJ1-2	medium-sized	CSAETHYGYTF
TRBV6-5	TRBJ2-7	NA	CASSYGQGADEQYF
TRBV7-6	TRBJ2-7	NA	CASSFRPRYEQYF
TRBV9	TRBJ2-2	NA	CASSVGTNTGELFF
TRBV24-1	TRBJ1-5	medium-sized	CATSDGTASNQPQHF
TRBV7-8	TRBJ1-6	medium-sized	CASSLQGQGGALHF